Each of the 18 T cell receptor beta chains below was sequenced from the same sample in a study of blood T cell repertoires in COVID-19. This table comes from immunoSEQ multiplex PCR, and its TCRdb copy is limited to in-frame clones, with some not included. The sample has more than 350,000 clones; about 86% are singletons. Material: PBMCs or T cells enriched from blood (not recorded which). The receptors were sampled from a woman aged 45-65 years who had recovered from COVID-19.

Notes on this clone: The junction shows a germline mismatch at one end, possibly a read error. This rearrangement joins TRBV19 to TRBJ1-5, with D perhaps matching TRBD1 (5 bases). Looked up from germline, CDR1 is LNHDA and CDR2 is SQIVND (reference sequence). The length of the CDR3 is 15 residues. The CDR3 DNA sequence: TGTGCCAGCCTAAACCCGGGACTGTGGGATCAGCCCCGGCATTTT. Amino acid sequence: CASLNPGLWDQPRHF.

This chain uses TRBV6-5 with TRBJ1-2; 7 bases fit TRBD1. V shed 7 bases, J shed 5 bases, and the junction held 13 bases outside the gene matches. CDR1 MNHEY and CDR2 SVGAGI come from the germline V gene. There are 15 residues in the CDR3. For the CDR3, the DNA is TGTGCCAGCACCGATATAGGACAGGCCCCATATGGCTACACCTTC. Amino acids: CASTDIGQAPYGYTF.

In nucleotides, the CDR3 is TGTGCCAGCAGCAGTACCGGACTCCAGAACACTGAAGCTTTCTTT. The encoded protein is CASSSTGLQNTEAFF. The chain carries TRBV21-1 and TRBJ1-1. TRBV21-1 is noted as a pseudogene. The CDR3 is 15 residues long.

The CDR3 bases are TGCAGCGGTATCAACCCTTGGCGGCAGGGGGATGAGCAGTTCTTC. As protein: CSGINPWRQGDEQFF. J is TRBJ2-1 and V is TRBV29-1, with 7 bases lining up with TRBD1. The CDR3 length is 15 residues. Germline V CDR1 and CDR2: SQVTM, ANQGSEA. J lost 8 bases, V lost 7 bases, and 17 bases had no gene match.

CDR3 in amino acids: CSVSLAESYNEQFF. The CDR3 DNA sequence: TGCAGCGTTTCTCTAGCGGAGTCCTACAATGAGCAGTTCTTC. The rearrangement joins TRBV29-1 to TRBJ2-1; 7 bases match TRBD2. Germline values: CDR1 SQVTM, CDR2 ANQGSEA. The CDR3 has 14 residues. V shed 5 bases, J shed 1 base, and the junction held 5 bases outside the gene matches.

This chain links TRBV19 with TRBJ2-2; 7 bases are a match to TRBD2. Germline assignment: CDR1 LNHDA and CDR2 SQIVND (reference sequence). This CDR3 contains 14 residues. Losses at the gene ends were 7 bases for V and 4 bases for J; bases not matched to a gene: 6. The CDR3 reads CASNGGKGTGELFF. The CDR3 DNA follows: TGTGCCAGTAACGGGGGGAAGGGCACCGGGGAGCTGTTTTTT.

CDR3 nucleotide sequence: TGTGCCAGCAGCTTGGCTGCCAGGGAAGCCTACGAGCAGTACTTC. Its translation is CASSLAAREAYEQYF. This chain joins TRBV5-8 and TRBJ2-7; perhaps TRBD1 as D (5 bases). The CDR3 length is 15 residues. Trimming removed 0 bases at V and 2 bases at J, with 12 bases between. Germline CDR1 SGHTS, CDR2 YDEGEE.

This rearrangement joins TRBV29-1 to TRBJ2-3; 7 nucleotides agree with TRBD1. V dropped 4 bases and J dropped 7; count of bases not matched to a gene: 8. The CDR3 totals 13 residues. The germline CDR1 and CDR2 sequences are SQVTM and ANQGSEA. The DNA of the CDR3 is TGCAGCGTTGTAGTCCAGGGGGTCCATACGCAGTATTTT. The encoded protein is CSVVVQGVHTQYF.

The chain joins TRBV3-1 (or the pseudogene TRBV3-2) to TRBJ1-2; D is possibly TRBD1 (6 bases). Trimming shortened V by 0 bases and J by 4 bases, and 12 bases separated the two germline ends. Germline values: CDR1 LGHDT, CDR2 YNNKEL (reference sequence). CDR3 size: 15 residues. The CDR3 sequence: CASSQEGGLVYGYTF. The CDR3 nucleotides are TGTGCCAGCAGCCAAGAGGGGGGGCTTGTCTATGGCTACACCTTC.

The chain carries TRBV2 and TRBJ1-6; 7 nucleotides align to TRBD1. This CDR3 region has 16 residues. J lost 4 bases, V lost 5 bases, and 8 bases had no gene match. Germline CDR1 SNHLY, CDR2 FYNNEI. Here the CDR3 DNA reads TGTGCCAGCAGTAGTACCGGGACAGAGTATAATTCACCCCTCCACTTT. This translates into CASSSTGTEYNSPLHF.

This chain connects TRBV5-4 to TRBJ1-6; no clear D gene. This CDR3 region has 16 residues. Germline V lookup: CDR1 SGHNT, CDR2 YYREEE (reference sequence). Trimming took off 0 bases at V and 1 base at J, with 8 bases between the two ends. The CDR3 here is CASSLGGSSYNSPLHF. CDR3 coding DNA: TGTGCCAGCAGCTTGGGCGGGAGTTCCTATAATTCACCCCTCCACTTT.

The chain links TRBV5-1 to TRBJ2-1, with 8 bases fitting TRBD2. The CDR3 contains 12 residues. V shed 6 bases and J 5 bases; nucleotides not matched to a gene: 1. The germline CDR1 and CDR2 sequences are SGHRS and YFSETQ. The CDR3 nucleotides are TGCGCCAGCAAACTAGCGGACAATGAGCAGTTCTTC. Its protein is CASKLADNEQFF.

This chain links TRBV27 with TRBJ1-2, with TRBD1 identical over 7 bases. The CDR3 is 14 amino acids. Germline CDR1 and CDR2: MNHEY and SMNVEV (reference sequence). Unmatched junction bases numbered 4, after V lost 2 bases and J lost 4 bases. CDR3 region: CASSLTGTVYGYTF. Written as DNA, the CDR3 is TGTGCCAGCAGTTTAACGGGGACAGTCTATGGCTACACCTTC.

V usage is TRBV7-2 and J usage is TRBJ2-7; 9 bases fit TRBD1. The CDR3 consists of 14 residues. Looked up from germline, CDR1 is SGHTA and CDR2 is FQGNSA. The trim removed 5 bases at V and 5 bases at J, leaving 7 bases unmatched. The CDR3 spells CASSAGTGSHEQYF. In DNA form, the CDR3 reads TGTGCCAGCAGCGCGGGGACAGGGTCCCACGAGCAGTACTTC. Full variable domain (missing parts from reference TRBV7-2 and TRBJ2-7): GAGVSQSPSNKVTEKGKDVELRCDPISGHTALYWYRQSLGQGLEFLIYFQGNSAPDKSGLPSDRFSAERTGGSVSTLTIQRTQQEDSAVYLCASSAGTGSHEQYFGPGTRLTVT.

The V call is TRBV27, the J call TRBJ1-6, with 7 bases aligning to TRBD1. The CDR3 spans 13 residues. Germline V gene lookup returns CDR1 MNHEY and CDR2 SMNVEV (reference sequence). Losses at the gene ends were 2 bases for V and 15 bases for J; bases not matched to a gene: 7. CDR3 sequence (DNA): TGTGCCAGCAGTTTAGTCCAGGGGGTTTTCCTCCACTTT. Its protein product is CASSLVQGVFLHF.

The chain links TRBV5-6 to TRBJ2-3; 12 bases match TRBD2. Trimming at V came to 3 bases and at J to 4 bases, leaving 6 bases not matched to a gene. Germline V CDR1 and CDR2: SGHDT, YYEEEE. The CDR3 sequence is 16 residues long. The CDR3 sequence is CASSYPSGGVSDTQYF. Written as DNA, the CDR3 is TGTGCCAGCAGCTACCCTAGCGGGGGGGTATCAGATACGCAGTATTTT. The full variable domain, in which reference TRBV5-6 and TRBJ2-3 provide the parts outside the CDR3, is DAGVTQSPTHLIKTRGQQVTLRCSPKSGHDTVSWYQQALGQGPQFIFQYYEEEERQRGNFPDRFSGHQFPNYSSELNVNALLLGDSALYLCASSYPSGGVSDTQYFGPGTRLTVL.

CDR3 bases: TGTGCCAGCAGCCAAGTCTCCGGGGGTATGGTGGGCTACACCTTC. It codes for CASSQVSGGMVGYTF. This sequence joins TRBV4-2 and TRBJ1-2; maybe TRBD1 (5 bases). Deletions cut 1 base from V and 8 bases from J, with 17 bases between. This CDR3 is built from 15 residues. CDR1 and CDR2 (germline): LGHNA, YNFKEQ.

This rearrangement joins TRBV18 to TRBJ2-4, with D maybe TRBD2 (5 bases). CDR3 length: 14 amino acids. Germline values: CDR1 KGHSH, CDR2 LQKENI. Trimming stripped 0 bases from V and 5 bases from J, with 8 bases between. CDR3 sequence: CASSPPEVENIQYF. DNA of the CDR3: TGTGCCAGCTCACCACCGGAGGTTGAAAACATTCAGTACTTC.